This TCR beta chain originates from a study of identical twins. Whole-study results and caveats: Researchers caution that invariant MAIT and iNKT cells could partly confound zero-insertion analyses. For cord blood, abundant beta clonotypes had fewer insertions, unlike memory repertoires, which showed none.

MiXCR was run by TCRdb on the 5' RACE reads, yielding one entry per CDR3 protein. In the table there are more than 1.5 million distinct CDR3 sequences, about 30% of which are singletons. Deletions cut 7 bases from V and 9 bases from J, with 16 bases between. Germline values: CDR1 MDHEN, CDR2 SYDVKM. This CDR3 has 13 residues. Comments on this clonotype: Its specificity is unknown. This could be a read error, since a much larger clone is one nucleotide away.

The receptor was isolated from a newborn girl in good health. Sequenced sample: cord blood. The rearrangement uses TRBV28 and TRBJ2-1; D perhaps matches TRBD1 (6 bases). The CDR3, as DNA: TGTGCCAGCAACATCCTAATACAGGGTGAGCAGTTCTTC. Protein sequence: CASNILIQGEQFF.